The 6 T cell receptor beta chains listed next were all sequenced from one sample in a study of beta chain features in type 1 diabetes. All of the isolated RNA was reverse transcribed, so expressed TCRB transcripts were sequenced. Generated by immunoSEQ multiplex PCR, the TCRdb table keeps only in-frame clones and is missing some. This sample has about 350,000 clones; about 19% occur once, and the top ten carry about 0.044%. Sequencing was carried out using naive CD4+ T cells from blood. The receptors were gathered from a woman younger than 30 in good health.

V gene TRBV7-2 combines with J gene TRBJ2-1, with a weak D call TRBD2 (6 bases). The CDR3 is 15 residues long. Trimming left V 5 bases short and J 0 bases short, with 11 bases between. Germline assignment: CDR1 SGHTA and CDR2 FQGNSA. CDR3 sequence reads: CASSPGTYSYNEQFF. The CDR3 nucleotides are TGTGCCAGCAGCCCCGGGACTTACTCCTACAATGAGCAGTTCTTC.

The CDR3 region is CASSPPGSGPTDTQYF. CDR3 DNA: TGTGCCAGCAGCCCCCCCGGGTCGGGTCCCACAGATACGCAGTATTTT. This chain joins TRBV9 and TRBJ2-3, with D uncertain. Germline V CDR1 and CDR2: SGDLS, YYNGEE. The V and J ends lost 4 bases and 2 bases respectively, with 17 bases between them. This CDR3 is built from 16 residues.

A single count supports this clone. The chain links TRBV6-5 to TRBJ1-6, with D perhaps TRBD1 (5 bases). Germline assignment: CDR1 MNHEY and CDR2 SVGAGI. CDR3 length equals 14 residues. Trimming took off 6 bases at V and 8 bases at J, with 14 bases between the two ends. The CDR3 region is CASRRRPGDSPLHF. Here the CDR3 DNA reads TGTGCCAGCAGAAGAAGGCCGGGGGATTCACCCCTCCACTTT.

V usage is TRBV5-1 and J usage is TRBJ1-6; 11 bases map to TRBD1. The V segment lost 3 bases and the J segment 7 bases; nucleotides outside the gene matches: 3. The germline CDR1 and CDR2 sequences are SGHRS and YFSETQ. The CDR3 is made up of 15 amino acids. Here the CDR3 reads CASSSGQGANSPLHF. The CDR3 DNA sequence: TGCGCCAGCAGCTCCGGACAGGGGGCAAATTCACCCCTCCACTTT.

This clone was detected only a few times. The chain uses TRBV5-6 and TRBJ1-1; D perhaps matches TRBD1 (5 bases). The CDR3 consists of 16 residues. V was clipped by 0 bases and J by 8 bases, with 20 bases between them. The germline V gene encodes CDR1 SGHDT and CDR2 YYEEEE. The CDR3 loop reads CASSLGTPFFPAEAFF. The CDR3 region has the DNA TGTGCCAGCAGCTTGGGGACACCCTTTTTCCCAGCCGAAGCTTTCTTT. Using reference TRBV5-6 and TRBJ1-1 for the parts outside the CDR3, the full variable domain is DAGVTQSPTHLIKTRGQQVTLRCSPKSGHDTVSWYQQALGQGPQFIFQYYEEEERQRGNFPDRFSGHQFPNYSSELNVNALLLGDSALYLCASSLGTPFFPAEAFFGQGTRLTVV.

The chain links TRBV30 to TRBJ2-3; 8 bases agree with TRBD2. The CDR3 totals 15 residues. V was clipped by 4 bases and J by 2 bases; unmatched bases: 8. CDR1 and CDR2 from the germline V gene are GTSNPN and SVGIG (reference sequence). DNA for the CDR3: TGTGCCTGGACAAAGACTAGCGTCTACACAGATACGCAGTATTTT. This sequence encodes CAWTKTSVYTDTQYF.